This T cell receptor beta chain was sequenced in a study of CD8 T cells in ankylosing spondylitis. TCRdb itself ran the 5' RACE reads through MiXCR, one entry per CDR3 protein. The sample shows some 200,000 distinct CDR3 sequences, about a quarter of them seen only once. General study results and limits: In ankylosing spondylitis patients, matched synovial fluid reportedly showed significant enrichment of disease-linked clones. In reactive arthritis synovial fluid and blood, some motif variants had been reported before.

The CDR3 is 14 amino acids. V lost 5 bases to trimming and J lost 4 bases; unmatched junction nucleotides: 5. CDR1 is DFQATT, CDR2 SNEGSKA, per germline (reference sequence). As concerns this clonotype: The antigen is unknown.

The chain joins TRBV20-1 to TRBJ2-5; TRBD2 agrees at 12 bases. The sample comprised blood, either unsorted or a sorted T cell fraction (not recorded which). This TCR was sampled from a male donor with ankylosing spondylitis or in good health (not recorded which). The CDR3 coding sequence is TGCAGTGCTTTGACTAGCGGGAGTCGAGAGACCCAGTACTTC. Translation: CSALTSGSRETQYF.